The 32 T cell receptor beta chains reported below all come from one sample, sequenced in a study of T cells after yellow fever vaccination. Using its own MiXCR run on the 5' RACE reads, TCRdb lists one record per CDR3 protein. The sample yields under 550,000 distinct CDR3 sequences, around a fifth seen once. The material sequenced was PBMCs, taken approximately 22 days after the first yellow fever vaccination. The source is a man younger than 35 who received the YFV17D yellow fever vaccine.

This chain links TRBV7-2 with TRBJ2-2; no clear D. Germline loops: CDR1 SGHTA, CDR2 FQGNSA. The CDR3 has 15 residues. Between the trimmed V and J ends, which lost 1 base and 4 bases, there was a span of 10 bases. Here the CDR3 DNA reads TGTGCCAGCAGCTTAGTTAGGCGGAGCACCGGGGAGCTGTTTTTT. Protein sequence: CASSLVRRSTGELFF.

The chain carries TRBV7-8 and TRBJ2-1; possibly TRBD1 or TRBD2 for D (6 bases each). Trimming pared 5 bases from V and 0 bases from J, leaving 20 bases between. The CDR3 is made up of 18 amino acids. Germline CDR1 reads SGHVS; CDR2 reads FQNEAQ. As DNA, the CDR3 is TGTGCCAGCAGCCAGAGCCCGGGGGCGCCCAGCTCCTACAATGAGCAGTTCTTC. Its protein product is CASSQSPGAPSSYNEQFF.

The chain links TRBV6-2 or TRBV6-3 to TRBJ2-7, with D perhaps given as TRBD1 or TRBD2 (6 bases each). Germline V gene data show CDR1 as MNHEY and CDR2 as SVGEGT. Trimming left V 4 bases short and J 2 bases short, with 12 bases between. The CDR3 runs 14 residues. CDR3 protein: CASSSTGLTYEQYV. The CDR3 DNA reads TGTGCCAGCAGTTCGACAGGACTAACCTACGAGCAGTACGTC.

Ten or more counts support this clonotype. V gene TRBV7-9 combines with J gene TRBJ1-5; 10 bases map to TRBD1. The CDR3 runs to 16 residues. The germline gives CDR1 SEHNR, CDR2 FQNEAQ (reference sequence). V shed 0 bases and J 3 bases; nucleotides not matched to a gene: 2. The CDR3 protein is CASSLARQGANQPQHF. The CDR3 bases are TGTGCCAGCAGCTTAGCCAGACAGGGGGCCAATCAGCCCCAGCATTTT.

There are a few counts of this clonotype. V gene TRBV19 combines with J gene TRBJ2-1; D is unclear. Germline V CDR1 and CDR2: LNHDA, SQIVND (reference sequence). The CDR3 is 13 residues long. The germline V and J ends were trimmed by 1 base and 5 bases, with 6 bases remaining between them. The CDR3 region has the DNA TGTGCCAGTAGTATAGTCTGGGACAATGAGCAGTTCTTC. Translated: CASSIVWDNEQFF.

This clonotype appeared a few times. J is TRBJ2-7 and V is TRBV11-1; tentatively, D is TRBD2 (7 bases). The CDR3 has 14 amino acids. The V end was cut by 3 bases, the J end by 4 bases, with 13 bases between. The germline V gene encodes CDR1 SGHAT and CDR2 FQDESV (reference sequence). CDR3 protein: CASSLSGGWYEQYF. The CDR3, as DNA: TGTGCCAGCAGCTTGTCGGGGGGCTGGTACGAGCAGTACTTC.

The chain combines TRBV10-3 with TRBJ1-6; 7 bases fit TRBD1. CDR1 and CDR2 (germline): ENHRY, SYGVKD. Losses at the gene ends were 5 bases for V and 4 bases for J; bases not matched to a gene: 5. The CDR3 is made up of 15 amino acids. The CDR3 DNA reads TGTGCCATCAGTCGACAGGGCGATTATAATTCACCCCTCCACTTT. Its translation: CAISRQGDYNSPLHF.

The chain is built from TRBV28 and TRBJ1-2; D may be TRBD1 (6 bases). V lost 6 bases and J lost 0, with 17 bases in between. From germline, CDR1 is MDHEN and CDR2 SYDVKM. The CDR3 runs to 16 residues. Here the CDR3 reads CASRMDSWGANYGYTF. CDR3 nucleotides: TGTGCCAGCAGGATGGACAGTTGGGGGGCTAACTATGGCTACACCTTC.

This clonotype has a handful of counts. The chain is built from TRBV7-2 and TRBJ2-2, with 10 bases that match TRBD2. Germline loops: CDR1 SGHTA, CDR2 FQGNSA. The CDR3 totals 16 residues. V was clipped by 5 bases and J by 4 bases; unmatched bases: 7. CDR3 in DNA: TGTGCCAGCAGCACTCCTAGCGGGGGCCTCACCGGGGAGCTGTTTTTT. Amino acid sequence: CASSTPSGGLTGELFF.

The V and J genes are TRBV19 and TRBJ2-1, with D perhaps TRBD1 (5 bases). The CDR3 covers 13 residues. Trimming took off 4 bases at V and 9 bases at J, with 13 bases between the two ends. Germline-derived CDR1 and CDR2 are LNHDA and SQIVND (reference sequence). CDR3 sequence (DNA): TGTGCCAGTAGTACCAGGGCCTCGGGTGAGCAGTTCTTC. Translated: CASSTRASGEQFF.

This clonotype was seen more than once but under ten times. Given the absence of the conserved phenylalanine or tryptophan at the CDR3 end, a read error is likely. No DNA is shown, since the ends of the CDR3 on it are uncertain; the CDR3 is the one TCRdb lists. The CDR3 protein is CASSLTETKGQDI. This chain joins TRBV7-8 and TRBJ2-7; whether TRBD2, the table's D call, matches the DNA was not checked. The germline V gene encodes CDR1 SGHVS and CDR2 FQNEAQ. The CDR3 length equals 13 residues, ends included.

This chain connects TRBV9 to TRBJ1-1; tentative D call: TRBD1 (6 bases). The germline V gene encodes CDR1 SGDLS and CDR2 YYNGEE. With 4 bases removed from V and 5 bases from J, the gap between germline ends came to 15 bases. The CDR3 loop spans 14 amino acids. CDR3 coding DNA: TGTGCCAGCAGCTCCCCACAGGGTGGAACTGAAGCTTTCTTT. Its translation: CASSSPQGGTEAFF.

The J gene is TRBJ1-2, the V gene TRBV7-2, with 9 bases fitting TRBD1. CDR1 is SGHTA and CDR2 is FQGNSA in the germline V gene. V lost 0 bases and J lost 8; bases outside the gene matches: 10. The CDR3 loop spans 16 amino acids. CDR3 sequence reads: CASSLARGVQGAGYTF. CDR3 coding DNA: TGTGCCAGCAGCTTAGCAAGGGGCGTACAGGGGGCCGGCTACACCTTC.

This clonotype occurred a few times. The gene calls are TRBV25-1 and TRBJ2-7, with TRBD2 matching 7 bases. The CDR3 has 14 amino acids. From germline, CDR1 is MGHDK and CDR2 SYGVNS. V dropped 3 bases and J dropped 0; count of bases not matched to a gene: 2. Here the CDR3 reads CASSEGGSSYEQYV. In DNA, the CDR3 is TGTGCCAGCAGTGAGGGGGGGAGCTCCTACGAGCAGTACGTC.

The rearrangement uses TRBV20-1 and TRBJ2-3; 11 bases fit TRBD1. This CDR3 contains 13 residues. The V and J ends lost 6 bases and 4 bases, in that order; junction bases with no gene match: 3. The germline CDR1 and CDR2 sequences are DFQATT and SNEGSKA (reference sequence). DNA of the CDR3: TGCAGTGCGCGGGACAGGGGGGCAGATACGCAGTATTTT. Amino acids: CSARDRGADTQYF.

V and J are TRBV3-1 and TRBJ2-1; no firm D call. With 3 bases removed from V and 10 bases from J, the gap between germline ends came to 13 bases. Germline lookup yields CDR1 LGHDT and CDR2 YNNKEL (reference sequence). CDR3 length: 13 residues. Here the CDR3 reads CASSHLSRLEQFF. CDR3 coding DNA: TGTGCCAGCAGCCACCTGTCCCGTTTGGAGCAGTTCTTC.

V usage is TRBV23-1 and J usage is TRBJ1-6; TRBD1 is a possible D gene (6 bases). TRBV23-1 is sorted into the ORF group, with uncertain function. CDR3 length: 14 residues. The V and J ends lost 7 bases and 5 bases respectively, with 12 bases between them. The CDR3, as DNA: TGCGCCAGCACGGGGGGCAGCAATAATTCACCCCTCCACTTT. This encodes CASTGGSNNSPLHF.

The sample holds a few counts of this clonotype. The chain links TRBV6-1 to TRBJ1-2; 10 bases map to TRBD1. The V and J ends lost 6 bases and 4 bases, in that order; junction bases with no gene match: 5. The CDR3 spans 14 residues. Per germline, CDR1 MNHNS and CDR2 SASEGT. CDR3 sequence (DNA): TGTGCCAGCAGCCCGGGACAGGGGATCTATGGCTACACCTTC. Protein: CASSPGQGIYGYTF.

The chain carries TRBV5-1 and TRBJ2-1, with TRBD1 identical over 8 bases. Per germline, CDR1 SGHRS and CDR2 YFSETQ. The CDR3 spans 17 residues. After removal of 0 bases from V and 4 bases from J, the junction contained 9 bases not matched to a gene. The CDR3 nucleotides are TGCGCCAGCAGCTTGGGCAGGGGGCTCTCAACGTACAATGAGCAGTTCTTC. It codes for CASSLGRGLSTYNEQFF.

This clonotype was detected only a few times. This chain links TRBV7-9 with TRBJ1-2; TRBD1 matches at 8 bases. The junction had 7 bases not matched to a gene; V was cut back by 3 bases and J by 7 bases. The CDR3 loop spans 14 amino acids. Germline V gene lookup returns CDR1 SEHNR and CDR2 FQNEAQ (reference sequence). CDR3 sequence reads: CASSFGTGPLGYTF. CDR3 bases: TGTGCCAGCAGCTTTGGGACAGGCCCCCTTGGCTACACCTTC.

The rearrangement joins TRBV12-3 or TRBV12-4 to TRBJ1-5, with unresolved D. The germline V and J ends were trimmed by 4 bases and 5 bases, with 9 bases remaining between them. The CDR3 sequence is 13 residues long. CDR3 coding DNA: TGTGCCAGCAGTTACGAACGGGATCAGCCCCAGCATTTT. Its translation is CASSYERDQPQHF.

The chain employs TRBV6-5 and TRBJ2-5; a weak D match, TRBD2 (6 bases). The V end was cut by 2 bases, the J end by 5 bases, with 15 bases between. The CDR3 is 15 residues long. Germline assignment: CDR1 MNHEY and CDR2 SVGAGI. This chain's CDR3 is CASSYRGGEGETQYF. CDR3 DNA sequence: TGTGCCAGCAGTTACAGAGGCGGGGAAGGGGAGACCCAGTACTTC.

The V gene is TRBV10-3, the J gene TRBJ2-2; no clear D. The CDR3 totals 13 residues. The germline V gene encodes CDR1 ENHRY and CDR2 SYGVKD. Trimming cost V 1 base and J 8 bases, with 8 bases left between them. CDR3 region: CAISELAFGELFF. The CDR3 DNA sequence: TGTGCCATCAGTGAGTTGGCCTTTGGGGAGCTGTTTTTT.

The genes are TRBV7-2 and TRBJ1-6, with D perhaps matching TRBD1 (5 bases). Trimming left V 5 bases short and J 1 base short, with 9 bases between. Germline V gene data show CDR1 as SGHTA and CDR2 as FQGNSA. This CDR3 region has 15 residues. CDR3 region: CASSPGQSYNSPLHF. In nucleotides, the CDR3 is TGTGCCAGCAGCCCGGGGCAGTCCTATAATTCACCCCTCCACTTT.

The sample holds many counts of this clonotype. The chain carries TRBV24-1 and TRBJ1-3; D perhaps matches TRBD1 (6 bases). The CDR3 has 16 amino acids. The V gene lost 1 base and the J gene lost 0 bases, with 9 bases spanning the gap. The germline CDR1 and CDR2 sequences are KGHDR and SFDVKD. The CDR3: CATSDFRDNSGNTIYF. The CDR3 bases are TGTGCCACCAGTGATTTCCGGGACAACTCTGGAAACACCATATATTTT.

This clonotype has only a few counts. This rearrangement joins TRBV10-3 to TRBJ1-2, with TRBD1 identical over 12 bases. The CDR3 is made up of 14 amino acids. V lost 6 bases and J lost 4; bases outside the gene matches: 3. Germline CDR1 and CDR2: ENHRY and SYGVKD. Written as DNA, the CDR3 is TGTGCCATCAGCGGGGACAGGGGGCTCTATGGCTACACCTTC. Protein product: CAISGDRGLYGYTF.

This chain links TRBV7-2 with TRBJ1-5, with D hard to call. Germline V gene data show CDR1 as SGHTA and CDR2 as FQGNSA. V lost 5 bases to trimming and J lost 7 bases, with 15 bases between them. The length of the CDR3 is 14 residues. CDR3 protein: CASSPPSSPQPQHF. The CDR3 DNA reads TGTGCCAGCAGCCCGCCATCATCCCCCCAGCCCCAGCATTTT.

This sequence joins TRBV10-3 and TRBJ2-3; TRBD2 is a possible D gene (5 bases). Germline loops: CDR1 ENHRY, CDR2 SYGVKD. Trimming removed 3 bases at V and 3 bases at J, with 13 bases between. This CDR3 has 15 amino acids. CDR3 region: CAISDQSGATDTQYF. The CDR3 DNA reads TGTGCCATCAGTGACCAGAGCGGTGCAACAGATACGCAGTATTTT.

J is TRBJ1-5 and V is TRBV28, with TRBD1 matching 9 bases. Trimming took 6 bases from V and 6 from J; bases not matched to a gene: 12. The CDR3 has 16 amino acids. CDR1 MDHEN and CDR2 SYDVKM come from the germline V gene. The CDR3 spells CASSSLRTGVVQPQHF. The CDR3 DNA sequence: TGTGCCAGCAGCTCCCTTCGGACAGGGGTTGTTCAGCCCCAGCATTTT.

This clonotype has more than one count but fewer than ten. The chain carries TRBV20-1 and TRBJ2-3; TRBD2 aligns across 7 bases. Per germline, CDR1 DFQATT and CDR2 SNEGSKA (reference sequence). This CDR3 has 13 amino acids. The ends lost 4 bases at V and 4 bases at J; junction bases unmatched: 5. The CDR3 region is CSAMAGVADTQYF. In nucleotides, the CDR3 is TGCAGTGCTATGGCGGGGGTGGCAGATACGCAGTATTTT.

This chain connects TRBV27 to TRBJ2-7; D perhaps matches TRBD2 (6 bases). This CDR3 region has 16 residues. V gave up 5 bases and J gave up 2 bases, with 19 bases separating them. Germline assignment: CDR1 MNHEY and CDR2 SMNVEV (reference sequence). This CDR3 is CASSPSLGLGAYEQYF. The CDR3 DNA reads as TGTGCCAGCAGTCCAAGCCTGGGACTGGGAGCCTACGAGCAGTACTTC.

The rearrangement joins TRBV6-1 to TRBJ2-7; 9 bases map to TRBD1. The junction had 12 bases not matched to a gene; V was cut back by 7 bases and J by 2 bases. The germline V gene has CDR1 MNHNS and CDR2 SASEGT. The CDR3 is 16 amino acids. CDR3 in amino acids: CASTPTSGTGTYEQYF. The CDR3 DNA reads as TGTGCCAGCACTCCGACATCCGGGACAGGGACCTACGAGCAGTACTTC.